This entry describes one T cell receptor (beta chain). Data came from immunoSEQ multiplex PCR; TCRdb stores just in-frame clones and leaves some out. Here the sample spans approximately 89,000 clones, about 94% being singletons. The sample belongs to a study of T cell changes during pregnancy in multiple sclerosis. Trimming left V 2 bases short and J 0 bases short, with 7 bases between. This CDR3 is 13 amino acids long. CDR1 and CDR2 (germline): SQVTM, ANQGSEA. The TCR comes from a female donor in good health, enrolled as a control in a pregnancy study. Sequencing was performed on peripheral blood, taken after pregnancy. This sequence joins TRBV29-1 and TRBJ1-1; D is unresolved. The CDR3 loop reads CSVEWRMNTEAFF. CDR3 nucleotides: TGCAGCGTTGAATGGCGGATGAACACTGAAGCTTTCTTT.